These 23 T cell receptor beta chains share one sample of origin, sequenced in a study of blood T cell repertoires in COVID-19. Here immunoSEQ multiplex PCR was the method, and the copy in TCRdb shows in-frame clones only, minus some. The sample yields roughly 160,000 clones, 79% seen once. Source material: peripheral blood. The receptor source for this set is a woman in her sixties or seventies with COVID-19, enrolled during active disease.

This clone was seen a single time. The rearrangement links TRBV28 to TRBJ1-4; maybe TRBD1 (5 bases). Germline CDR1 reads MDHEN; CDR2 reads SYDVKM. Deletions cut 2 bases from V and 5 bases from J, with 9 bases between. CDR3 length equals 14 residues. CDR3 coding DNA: TGTGCCAGCAGTTTACCCCCAGGGAATGAAAAACTGTTTTTT. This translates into CASSLPPGNEKLFF.

The CDR3 sequence: CASSARTGRYEQYV. CDR3 nucleotide sequence: TGTGCCAGCAGTGCCAGGACAGGGAGGTACGAGCAGTACGTC. The chain uses TRBV2 and TRBJ2-7; 8 nucleotides agree with TRBD1. Germline CDR1 and CDR2: SNHLY and FYNNEI. V dropped 4 bases and J dropped 4; count of bases not matched to a gene: 6. This CDR3 region has 14 residues.

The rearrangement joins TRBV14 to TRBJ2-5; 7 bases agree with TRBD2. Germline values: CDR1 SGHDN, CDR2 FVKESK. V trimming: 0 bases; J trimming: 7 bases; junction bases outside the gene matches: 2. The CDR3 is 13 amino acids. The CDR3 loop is CASSQEWGGTQYF. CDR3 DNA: TGTGCCAGCAGCCAAGAGTGGGGGGGGACCCAGTACTTC. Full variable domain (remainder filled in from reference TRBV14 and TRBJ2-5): EAGVTQFPSHSVIEKGQTVTLRCDPISGHDNLYWYRRVMGKEIKFLLHFVKESKQDESGMPNNRFLAERTGGTYSTLKVQPAELEDSGVYFCASSQEWGGTQYFGPGTRLLVL.

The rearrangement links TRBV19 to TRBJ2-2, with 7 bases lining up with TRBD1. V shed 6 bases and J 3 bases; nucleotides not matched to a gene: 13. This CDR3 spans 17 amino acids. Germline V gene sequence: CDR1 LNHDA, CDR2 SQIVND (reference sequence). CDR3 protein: CASSDPSTGDDTGELFF. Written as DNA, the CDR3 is TGTGCCAGTAGCGACCCCTCCACAGGGGACGACACCGGGGAGCTGTTTTTT.

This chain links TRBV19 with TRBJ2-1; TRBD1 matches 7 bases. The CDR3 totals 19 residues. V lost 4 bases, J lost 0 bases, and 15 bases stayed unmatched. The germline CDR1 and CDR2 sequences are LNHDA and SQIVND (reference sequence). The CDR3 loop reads CASSTNGRGGSDSYNEQFF. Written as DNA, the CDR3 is TGTGCCAGTAGTACAAATGGGAGAGGGGGCAGCGACTCCTACAATGAGCAGTTCTTC.

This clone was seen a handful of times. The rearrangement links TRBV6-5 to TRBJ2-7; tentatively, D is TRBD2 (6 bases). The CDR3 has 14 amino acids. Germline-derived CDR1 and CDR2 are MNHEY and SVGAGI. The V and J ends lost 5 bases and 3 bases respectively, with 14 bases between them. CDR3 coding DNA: TGTGCCAGCAGTCCGCCGGGACTTATCTACGAGCAGTACTTC. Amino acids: CASSPPGLIYEQYF.

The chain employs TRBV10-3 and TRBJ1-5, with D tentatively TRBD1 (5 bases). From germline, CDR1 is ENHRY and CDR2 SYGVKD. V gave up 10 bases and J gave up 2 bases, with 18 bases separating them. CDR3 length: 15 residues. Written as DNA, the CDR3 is TGTGCCACCTCTAACCGGGGGTCTCGCAATCAGCCCCAGCATTTT. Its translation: CATSNRGSRNQPQHF.

For the CDR3, the DNA is TGTGCCAGTAAGGGGACTAGCGGGGACCCCGGGGAGACCCAGTACTTC. This translates into CASKGTSGDPGETQYF. The chain employs TRBV19 and TRBJ2-5; TRBD2 matches 13 bases. Germline CDR1 is LNHDA and CDR2 is SQIVND (reference sequence). The CDR3 covers 16 residues. Germline trimming cut 7 bases from V and 5 bases from J; bases unmatched to any gene: 10.

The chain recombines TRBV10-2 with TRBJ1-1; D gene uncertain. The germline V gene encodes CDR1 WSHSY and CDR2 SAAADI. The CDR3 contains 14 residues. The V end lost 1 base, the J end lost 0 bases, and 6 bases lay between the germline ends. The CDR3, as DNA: TGCGCCAGCAGTGAGTACGGGTTGAACACTGAAGCTTTCTTT. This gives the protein CASSEYGLNTEAFF.

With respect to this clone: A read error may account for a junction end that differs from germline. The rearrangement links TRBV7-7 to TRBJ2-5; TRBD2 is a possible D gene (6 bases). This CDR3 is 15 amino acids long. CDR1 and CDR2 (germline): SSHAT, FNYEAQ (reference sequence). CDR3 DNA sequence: TGTGCTAGCAGCTTAGGCGCTAGCGCCATTGAGACCCAGTACTTC. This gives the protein CASSLGASAIETQYF.

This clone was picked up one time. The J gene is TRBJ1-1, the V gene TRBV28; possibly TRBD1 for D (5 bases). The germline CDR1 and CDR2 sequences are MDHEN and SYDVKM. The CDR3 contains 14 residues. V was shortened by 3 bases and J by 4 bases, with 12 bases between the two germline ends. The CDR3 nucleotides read TGTGCCAGCAGTTTCTGGGGGGAGACCACTGAAGCTTTCTTT. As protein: CASSFWGETTEAFF.

In DNA form, the CDR3 reads TGTGCCAGCAGCGGTCCGGGACATGGAACCTACGAGCAGTACTTC. This gives the protein CASSGPGHGTYEQYF. This chain connects TRBV5-4 to TRBJ2-7; D may be TRBD1 (6 bases). Germline CDR1 is SGHNT and CDR2 is YYREEE (reference sequence). The ends were cut back, 4 bases at V and 2 bases at J, with 16 bases in the middle. The CDR3 covers 15 residues.

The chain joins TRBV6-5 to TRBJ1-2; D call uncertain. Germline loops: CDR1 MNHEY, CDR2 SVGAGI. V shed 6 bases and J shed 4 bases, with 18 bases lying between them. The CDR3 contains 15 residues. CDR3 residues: CASSPEGNLIYGYTF. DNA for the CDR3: TGTGCCAGCAGCCCAGAGGGCAACCTCATCTATGGCTACACCTTC.

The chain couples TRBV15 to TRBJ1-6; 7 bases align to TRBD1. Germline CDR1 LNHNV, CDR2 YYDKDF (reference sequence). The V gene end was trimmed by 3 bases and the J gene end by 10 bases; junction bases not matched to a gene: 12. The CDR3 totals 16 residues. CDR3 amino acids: CATSRRLDRDHSPLHF. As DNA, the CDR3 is TGTGCCACCAGCAGGAGACTAGACAGGGACCACTCACCCCTCCACTTT.

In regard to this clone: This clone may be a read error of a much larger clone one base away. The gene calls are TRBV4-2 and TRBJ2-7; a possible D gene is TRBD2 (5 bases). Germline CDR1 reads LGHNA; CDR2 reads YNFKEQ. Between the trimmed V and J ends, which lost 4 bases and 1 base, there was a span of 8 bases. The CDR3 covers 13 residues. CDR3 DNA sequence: TGTGCCAGCAGCCCCCGGGGTTCCTACGAGCAGTACTTC. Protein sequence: CASSPRGSYEQYF.

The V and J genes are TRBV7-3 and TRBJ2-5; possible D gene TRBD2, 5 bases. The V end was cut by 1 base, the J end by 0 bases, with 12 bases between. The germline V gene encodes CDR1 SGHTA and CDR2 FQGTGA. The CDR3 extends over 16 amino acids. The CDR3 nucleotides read TGTGCCAGCAGCTTAAATGGCGGGCGAAACCAAGAGACCCAGTACTTC. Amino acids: CASSLNGGRNQETQYF.

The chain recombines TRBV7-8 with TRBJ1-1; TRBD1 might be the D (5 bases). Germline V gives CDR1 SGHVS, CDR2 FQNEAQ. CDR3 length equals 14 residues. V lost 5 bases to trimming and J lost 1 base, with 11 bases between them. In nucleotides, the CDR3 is TGTGCCAGCAGCACTTCAAGGGGGAACACTGAAGCTTTCTTT. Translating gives CASSTSRGNTEAFF.

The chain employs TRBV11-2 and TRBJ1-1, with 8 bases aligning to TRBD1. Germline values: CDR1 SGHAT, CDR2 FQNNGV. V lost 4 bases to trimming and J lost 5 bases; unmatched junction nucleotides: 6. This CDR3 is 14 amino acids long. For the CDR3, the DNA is TGTGCCAGCAGCTGGACAGGGAGGGGGACTGAAGCTTTCTTT. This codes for CASSWTGRGTEAFF.

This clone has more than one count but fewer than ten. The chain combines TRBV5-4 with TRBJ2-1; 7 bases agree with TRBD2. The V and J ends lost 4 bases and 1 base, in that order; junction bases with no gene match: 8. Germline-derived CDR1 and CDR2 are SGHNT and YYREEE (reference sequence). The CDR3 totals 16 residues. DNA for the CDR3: TGTGCCAGCAGCCCCCAAGGCGGGAGTTCCTACAATGAGCAGTTCTTC. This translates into CASSPQGGSSYNEQFF.

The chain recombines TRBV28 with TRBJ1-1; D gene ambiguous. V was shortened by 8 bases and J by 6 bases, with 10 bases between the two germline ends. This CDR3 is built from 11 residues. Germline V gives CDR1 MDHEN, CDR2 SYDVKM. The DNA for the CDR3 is TGTGCCAGCGGTACAGTCGCTGAAGCTTTCTTT. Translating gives CASGTVAEAFF.

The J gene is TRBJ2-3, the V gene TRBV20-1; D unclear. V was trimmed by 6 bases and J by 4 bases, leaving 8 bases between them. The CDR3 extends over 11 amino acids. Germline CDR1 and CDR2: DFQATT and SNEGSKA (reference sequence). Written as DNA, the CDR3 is TGCAGTGCCCCATCCCCAGATACGCAGTATTTT. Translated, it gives CSAPSPDTQYF.

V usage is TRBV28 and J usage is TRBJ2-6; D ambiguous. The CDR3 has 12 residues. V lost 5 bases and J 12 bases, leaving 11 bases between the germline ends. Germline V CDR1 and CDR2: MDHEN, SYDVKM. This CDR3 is CASSPPPGVLTF. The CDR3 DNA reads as TGTGCCAGCAGTCCCCCCCCCGGCGTCCTGACTTTC.

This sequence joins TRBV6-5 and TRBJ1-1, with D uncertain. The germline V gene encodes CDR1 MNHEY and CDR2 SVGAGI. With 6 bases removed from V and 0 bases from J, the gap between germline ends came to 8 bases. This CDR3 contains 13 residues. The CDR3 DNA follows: TGTGCCAGCAGGGCCACATTGAACACTGAAGCTTTCTTT. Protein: CASRATLNTEAFF.